Below are 10 T cell receptor beta chains sequenced from a single sample in a study of blood T cell repertoires in COVID-19. Repertoires were generated with immunoSEQ multiplex PCR, while TCRdb's copy carries only in-frame clones and drops some. The sample records tens of thousands of clones, approximately 86% being singletons. The sample consisted of peripheral blood. Receptors originate from a human donor in a cohort sampled during active COVID-19.

V is TRBV7-9 and J is TRBJ1-2; TRBD1 aligns across 9 bases. Germline V gives CDR1 SEHNR, CDR2 FQNEAQ (reference sequence). J was trimmed by 2 bases and V by 5 bases; bases with no gene match: 6. This CDR3 is built from 15 residues. CDR3 in DNA: TGTGCCAGCAGCCCATTCGGGACAGGGAACTATGGCTACACCTTC. This translates into CASSPFGTGNYGYTF.

The chain couples TRBV12-3 or TRBV12-4 to TRBJ2-1, with D possibly TRBD1 on 6 matching bases. V lost 2 bases and J 7 bases, leaving 6 bases between the germline ends. This CDR3 is 12 amino acids long. The CDR3 coding sequence is TGTGCCAGCAGTTTAAGGGGGAATGAGCAGTTCTTC. It specifies CASSLRGNEQFF.

The gene calls are TRBV9 and TRBJ2-3; TRBD2 is a possible D gene (5 bases). V was cut by 1 base and J by 4 bases, with 16 bases left in between. The CDR3 covers 16 residues. The germline gives CDR1 SGDLS, CDR2 YYNGEE. CDR3 sequence (DNA): TGTGCCAGCAGCGTATACACTGGGCTCGGGGCAGATACGCAGTATTTT. As protein: CASSVYTGLGADTQYF. Variable domain in full (rest from reference TRBV9 and TRBJ2-3): DSGVTQTPKHLITATGQRVTLRCSPRSGDLSVYWYQQSLDQGLQFLIQYYNGEERAKGNILERFSAQQFPDLHSELNLSSLELGDSALYFCASSVYTGLGADTQYFGPGTRLTVL.

The chain's CDR3 is CASSLPFTGQGDHEQYF. CDR3 DNA sequence: TGTGCCAGCAGCCTCCCATTTACGGGACAGGGGGACCACGAGCAGTACTTC. The chain couples TRBV11-2 to TRBJ2-7, with 11 bases identical to TRBD1. V gave up 5 bases and J gave up 5 bases; unmatched junction bases: 14. The CDR3 length is 17 residues. Germline assignment: CDR1 SGHAT and CDR2 FQNNGV.

The chain combines TRBV18 with TRBJ2-1; 9 nucleotides agree with TRBD1. Germline lookup yields CDR1 KGHSH and CDR2 LQKENI. CDR3 length: 15 amino acids. Trimming at V came to 0 bases and at J to 4 bases, leaving 1 base not matched to a gene. CDR3 sequence reads: CASSPPGTGYNEQFF. CDR3 sequence (DNA): TGTGCCAGCTCACCACCCGGGACAGGGTACAATGAGCAGTTCTTC.

The CDR3 loop reads CASSYSDSPNQPQHF. CDR3 DNA: TGTGCCAGCAGCTACTCTGACAGTCCAAATCAGCCCCAGCATTTT. The gene calls are TRBV11-2 and TRBJ1-5, with a tentative D call TRBD1 (5 bases). The CDR3 spans 15 residues. V lost 4 bases and J 4 bases, leaving 14 bases between the germline ends. Germline V lookup: CDR1 SGHAT, CDR2 FQNNGV.

The chain uses TRBV28 and TRBJ2-7, with D possibly being TRBD2 (5 bases). The CDR3 is made up of 16 amino acids. The V gene's germline CDR1 is MDHEN and CDR2 SYDVKM. V was trimmed by 7 bases and J by 4 bases, leaving 23 bases between them. The CDR3 loop reads CASTSGVEGFAYEQYF. The CDR3 DNA reads TGTGCCAGCACCTCTGGTGTAGAGGGCTTCGCGTACGAGCAGTACTTC. Based on the CDR3 plus reference TRBV28 and TRBJ2-7, the full variable domain is DVKVTQSSRYLVKRTGEKVFLECVQDMDHENMFWYRQDPGLGLRLIYFSYDVKMKEKGDIPEGYSVSREKKERFSLILESASTNQTSMYLCASTSGVEGFAYEQYFGPGTRLTVT.

V gene TRBV6-1 combines with J gene TRBJ2-1; the D gene is possibly TRBD2 (6 bases). V was pared by 3 bases and J by 3 bases, with 15 bases between. This CDR3 region has 16 residues. Germline V gene data show CDR1 as MNHNS and CDR2 as SASEGT. The CDR3 DNA reads TGTGCCAGCAGTGAGGCGACTGGGGGGATCTACAATGAGCAGTTCTTC. Translation gives CASSEATGGIYNEQFF.

This chain joins TRBV2 and TRBJ2-1, with 8 bases that match TRBD2. Germline CDR1 is SNHLY and CDR2 is FYNNEI. The junction had 10 bases not matched to a gene; V was cut back by 7 bases and J by 5 bases. The CDR3 is 15 residues long. The CDR3 bases are TGTGCCAGCACCCTCGGACTAGCACCGAACAATGAGCAGTTCTTC. Translation: CASTLGLAPNNEQFF.

In its sample, this clone was seen once. The chain recombines TRBV7-9 with TRBJ2-3, with TRBD1 matching over 12 bases. The junction had 8 bases not matched to a gene; V was cut back by 6 bases and J by 7 bases. In germline, CDR1 is SEHNR, CDR2 FQNEAQ (reference sequence). The CDR3 loop spans 15 amino acids. CDR3 residues: CASSPGQGAGNTQYF. The CDR3 nucleotides are TGTGCCAGCAGTCCGGGACAGGGGGCCGGGAATACGCAGTATTTT.